The 32 T cell receptor beta chains below all came from one sample that was sequenced in a study of shared clonotypes between healthy human individuals. The assay was immunoSEQ multiplex PCR, and TCRdb's table has in-frame clones only and misses some. The sample yields 2 million to 2.5 million clones, 80% to 95% seen once. The sequencing sample was made of naive CD4+ T cells from PBMCs. Subset indicated: CD45RA+ positively selected. The source is a man aged 18 to 30 in good health. Some clones in this sample may be carry-over from other donors' samples.

The genes are TRBV30 and TRBJ1-3; the D is unclear. Germline assignment: CDR1 GTSNPN and CDR2 SVGIG (reference sequence). V lost 7 bases, J lost 0 bases, and 13 bases lay in between. The CDR3 is 14 residues long. CDR3 nucleotides: TGTGCCTACGAGGAGGCGCACTCTGGAAACACCATATATTTT. This codes for CAYEEAHSGNTIYF.

On this clone itself: The same CDR3 can be traced to other DNA sequences in this sample. The J gene is TRBJ2-3, the V gene TRBV6-6; D may be TRBD1 (6 bases). Trimming took off 6 bases at V and 5 bases at J, with 9 bases between the two ends. Germline values: CDR1 MNHNY, CDR2 SVGAGI (reference sequence). The CDR3 consists of 12 residues. The CDR3 spells CASSPTGDTQYF. The CDR3, as DNA: TGTGCCAGCAGCCCGACAGGAGATACGCAGTATTTT.

The rearrangement links TRBV2 to TRBJ2-1, with TRBD1 matching 12 bases. This CDR3 has 14 amino acids. The V gene's germline CDR1 is SNHLY and CDR2 FYNNEI. The ends lost 6 bases at V and 8 bases at J; junction bases unmatched: 5. CDR3 bases: TGTGCCAGCAGAATCGGGACAGGGGGCGATGAGCAGTTCTTC. This gives the protein CASRIGTGGDEQFF.

This clone was found once. The V and J genes are TRBV7-3 and TRBJ2-1; 9 bases fit TRBD2. CDR3 length: 16 amino acids. After removal of 6 bases from V and 0 bases from J, the junction contained 6 bases not matched to a gene. The germline V gene encodes CDR1 SGHTA and CDR2 FQGTGA. The DNA of the CDR3 is TGTGCCAGCAGTTTTAGCGGGAGTAACTCCTACAATGAGCAGTTCTTC. Translating gives CASSFSGSNSYNEQFF.

The chain is built from TRBV5-1 and TRBJ1-5; D not certain. The CDR3 is 15 amino acids. V was pared by 5 bases and J by 1 base, with 13 bases between. Germline V lookup: CDR1 SGHRS, CDR2 YFSETQ. Written as DNA, the CDR3 is TGCGCCAGCAGTATCGCCAGCGGCAGCAATCAGCCCCAGCATTTT. It encodes CASSIASGSNQPQHF.

The V and J genes are TRBV11-2 and TRBJ2-5; 7 positions match TRBD2. The CDR3 has 16 amino acids. CDR1 SGHAT and CDR2 FQNNGV come from the germline V gene. V shed 1 base and J 5 bases; nucleotides not matched to a gene: 10. The CDR3 spells CASSLVRGGSGETQYF. CDR3 sequence (DNA): TGTGCCAGCAGCTTAGTCCGTGGCGGGAGTGGGGAGACCCAGTACTTC.

This sequence joins TRBV7-2 and TRBJ2-7, with 10 bases that match TRBD2. This CDR3 spans 15 amino acids. Trimming took 2 bases from V and 3 from J; bases not matched to a gene: 4. Germline-derived CDR1 and CDR2 are SGHTA and FQGNSA. The CDR3 region is CASSLSSGRDYEQYF. CDR3 nucleotides: TGTGCCAGCAGCTTATCCAGCGGGAGGGACTACGAGCAGTACTTC.

This sequence joins TRBV5-1 and TRBJ2-1; TRBD2 is a possible D gene (6 bases). Germline V gives CDR1 SGHRS, CDR2 YFSETQ. The germline V and J ends were trimmed by 1 base and 9 bases, with 8 bases remaining between them. This CDR3 region has 12 residues. DNA for the CDR3: TGCGCCAGCAGCTTGATGGGGGGTGAGCAGTTCTTC. It specifies CASSLMGGEQFF.

The chain links TRBV9 to TRBJ2-5; tentatively, D is TRBD1 or TRBD2 (5 bases each). This CDR3 is built from 13 residues. Germline V gives CDR1 SGDLS, CDR2 YYNGEE. With 7 bases removed from V and 0 bases from J, the gap between germline ends came to 10 bases. Here the CDR3 reads CASGRQHQETQYF. The CDR3 coding sequence is TGTGCCAGCGGGAGACAGCACCAAGAGACCCAGTACTTC.

As regards this clone: Other DNA variants within this sample encode the same CDR3. DNA for the CDR3: TGCGCCAGCAGCTTGTACAGGGGAACCGGGGAGCTGTTTTTT. This encodes CASSLYRGTGELFF. The chain has TRBV5-1 and TRBJ2-2; TRBD1 agrees at 7 bases. J gave up 5 bases and V 1 base, and 2 bases lay outside the gene matches. The CDR3 extends over 14 amino acids. Germline assignment: CDR1 SGHRS and CDR2 YFSETQ. The entire variable domain, with the rest obtained from reference TRBV5-1 and TRBJ2-2, is as follows: KAGVTQTPRYLIKTRGQQVTLSCSPISGHRSVSWYQQTPGQGLQFLFEYFSETQRNKGNFPGRFSGRQFSNSRSEMNVSTLELGDSALYLCASSLYRGTGELFFGEGSRLTVL.

This chain links TRBV18 with TRBJ2-1; D gene uncertain. Germline V lookup: CDR1 KGHSH, CDR2 LQKENI. The CDR3 spans 15 residues. V was clipped by 2 bases and J by 1 base, with 9 bases between them. The CDR3 DNA reads TGTGCCAGCTCACCAAGAGACTGGTCCTACAATGAGCAGTTCTTC. Protein sequence: CASSPRDWSYNEQFF.

This chain connects TRBV2 to TRBJ1-1; D possibly corresponds to TRBD1 (6 bases). Trimming cost V 2 bases and J 8 bases, with 12 bases left between them. The CDR3 has 13 residues. Germline V gene data show CDR1 as SNHLY and CDR2 as FYNNEI. CDR3 in amino acids: CASSEKGGAEAFF. Written as DNA, the CDR3 is TGTGCCAGCAGTGAAAAGGGGGGTGCGGAAGCTTTCTTT.

The chain uses TRBV7-9 and TRBJ2-7; weak D call: TRBD2 (6 bases). The CDR3 consists of 15 residues. Germline-derived CDR1 and CDR2 are SEHNR and FQNEAQ (reference sequence). The V end was cut by 6 bases, the J end by 2 bases, with 17 bases between. The CDR3 coding sequence is TGTGCCAGCAGTAAGCCGGTGGGGGGTGCCTACGAGCAGTACTTC. Protein sequence: CASSKPVGGAYEQYF.

This chain connects TRBV11-3 to TRBJ2-7; 8 nucleotides align to TRBD2. The J segment lost 6 bases and the V segment lost 0 bases, leaving 10 bases of the junction unmatched. Germline V lookup: CDR1 SGHNT, CDR2 YENEEA. The length of the CDR3 is 16 residues. The CDR3 sequence: CASSLDLTGGPVEQYF. DNA for the CDR3: TGTGCCAGCAGCTTAGATCTAACGGGAGGGCCCGTCGAGCAGTACTTC.

V usage is TRBV6-1 and J usage is TRBJ2-2, with TRBD2 identical over 9 bases. Germline CDR1 reads MNHNS; CDR2 reads SASEGT. The length of the CDR3 is 14 residues. V shed 3 bases and J 6 bases; nucleotides not matched to a gene: 2. The CDR3 spells CASSDSGGPGELFF. Here the CDR3 DNA reads TGTGCCAGCAGTGATAGCGGGGGACCCGGGGAGCTGTTTTTT.

CDR3 region: CASSYFERDWNRDTQYF. The DNA of the CDR3 is TGTGCCAGCAGCTACTTTGAGCGGGACTGGAATCGGGATACGCAGTATTTT. The rearrangement joins TRBV4-2 to TRBJ2-3; 7 nucleotides line up with TRBD2. V lost 5 bases, J lost 6 bases, and 17 bases stayed unmatched. CDR1 and CDR2 from the germline V gene are LGHNA and YNFKEQ. The CDR3 contains 17 residues.

The chain couples TRBV9 to TRBJ2-1; possible D gene TRBD1, 5 bases. Germline lookup yields CDR1 SGDLS and CDR2 YYNGEE. Trimming removed 4 bases from V and 4 bases from J, with 15 bases in between. There are 15 residues in the CDR3. For the CDR3, the DNA is TGTGCCAGCAGCCCCCAGGGCGATCGGTACAATGAGCAGTTCTTC. It encodes CASSPQGDRYNEQFF. Full variable domain (outside the CDR3, taken from reference TRBV9 and TRBJ2-1): DSGVTQTPKHLITATGQRVTLRCSPRSGDLSVYWYQQSLDQGLQFLIQYYNGEERAKGNILERFSAQQFPDLHSELNLSSLELGDSALYFCASSPQGDRYNEQFFGPGTRLTVL.

The V and J genes are TRBV21-1 and TRBJ2-7; the table assigns TRBD2, which was not confirmed against the DNA. TRBV21-1 is reported as a pseudogene. The CDR3 contains 14 residues. The CDR3 coding sequence is TGTGCCAGCACCTACACCGGACTGAACTACGAGCAGTACTTC. Amino acid sequence: CASTYTGLNYEQYF.

Of note for this clone: Different DNA sequences within this sample yield the same CDR3. This rearrangement joins TRBV29-1 to TRBJ2-1; TRBD2 agrees at 12 bases. CDR1 and CDR2 (germline): SQVTM, ANQGSEA. The trim removed 4 bases at V and 5 bases at J, leaving 3 bases unmatched. The CDR3 sequence is 14 residues long. CDR3 nucleotide sequence: TGCAGCGTTGCAAGGACTAGCGGGAACAATGAGCAGTTCTTC. Translating gives CSVARTSGNNEQFF.

This rearrangement joins TRBV7-9 to TRBJ1-2; 8 bases line up with TRBD1. After removal of 4 bases from V and 3 bases from J, the junction contained 4 bases not matched to a gene. The CDR3 has 14 residues. Germline CDR1 is SEHNR and CDR2 is FQNEAQ (reference sequence). This CDR3 is CASSSRGHDYGYTF. CDR3 nucleotide sequence: TGTGCCAGCAGCTCCAGGGGGCATGACTATGGCTACACCTTC.

This chain connects TRBV7-3 to TRBJ2-1; 7 bases fit TRBD2. The junction had 21 bases not matched to a gene; V was cut back by 5 bases and J by 5 bases. This CDR3 comprises 19 residues. In germline, CDR1 is SGHTA, CDR2 FQGTGA. CDR3 sequence (DNA): TGTGCCAGCAGCCCCAGGACTAGAGGCGGGAGAGAGGTGAACAATGAGCAGTTCTTC. It is translated as CASSPRTRGGREVNNEQFF.

Concerning this clone: Other DNA sequences of this sample code for an identical CDR3. The chain combines TRBV18 with TRBJ2-1; either TRBD1 or TRBD2 may fit D (5 bases each). Germline V gene sequence: CDR1 KGHSH, CDR2 LQKENI. Trimming took 0 bases from V and 2 from J, leaving 8 bases between them. CDR3 size: 15 residues. The CDR3 region has the DNA TGTGCCAGCTCACCACCGGGGGAAACCTACAATGAGCAGTTCTTC. This gives the protein CASSPPGETYNEQFF.

In regard to this clone: Other DNA variants within this sample encode the same CDR3. This chain joins TRBV4-2 and TRBJ1-1; TRBD1 is a possible D gene (6 bases). The CDR3 is 14 amino acids. Trimming took off 0 bases at V and 5 bases at J, with 10 bases between the two ends. Germline CDR1 and CDR2: LGHNA and YNFKEQ. The CDR3 sequence is CASSQDRGGTEAFF. The CDR3 coding sequence is TGTGCCAGCAGCCAAGACAGGGGAGGGACTGAAGCTTTCTTT.

V is TRBV28 and J is TRBJ2-5; possible D gene TRBD2, 6 bases. Trimming shortened V by 3 bases and J by 7 bases, and 18 bases separated the two germline ends. The length of the CDR3 is 15 residues. CDR1 and CDR2 from the germline V gene are MDHEN and SYDVKM. CDR3 protein: CASSLEGSIKGTQYF. DNA of the CDR3: TGTGCCAGCAGTTTGGAGGGATCGATCAAAGGGACCCAGTACTTC.

The chain combines TRBV7-2 with TRBJ2-7; possible D gene TRBD2, 5 bases. CDR1 and CDR2 (germline): SGHTA, FQGNSA. The CDR3 is 14 residues long. Trimming left V 5 bases short and J 3 bases short, with 14 bases between. The CDR3 DNA reads TGTGCCAGCAGCCCCACAACTCGGGGCTACGAGCAGTACTTC. Translating gives CASSPTTRGYEQYF.

The chain carries TRBV2 and TRBJ1-6; D possibly corresponds to TRBD1 (5 bases). V gave up 7 bases and J gave up 9 bases, with 19 bases separating them. The CDR3 covers 15 residues. Germline V gene lookup returns CDR1 SNHLY and CDR2 FYNNEI. The CDR3 DNA reads as TGTGCCAGCAAGGCCGACAGATCGAGAGGTTCACCCCTCCACTTT. Translating gives CASKADRSRGSPLHF.

This chain connects TRBV11-1 to TRBJ2-3, with 8 bases that match TRBD1. CDR1 SGHAT and CDR2 FQDESV come from the germline V gene (reference sequence). With V trimmed by 4 bases and J by 6 bases, 9 bases remained unmatched. The CDR3 runs 15 residues. The CDR3 nucleotides are TGTGCCAGCAGCTCGGAGGACAGGGACGGGGATACGCAGTATTTT. This encodes CASSSEDRDGDTQYF. The full variable domain, with the rest looked up from reference TRBV11-1 and TRBJ2-3, is EAEVAQSPRYKITEKSQAVAFWCDPISGHATLYWYRQILGQGPELLVQFQDESVVDDSQLPKDRFSAERLKGVDSTLKIQPAELGDSAMYLCASSSEDRDGDTQYFGPGTRLTVL.

Regarding this clone: Other DNA sequences in the sample encode the same CDR3. The rearrangement uses TRBV5-1 and TRBJ2-2; possibly TRBD2 for D (6 bases). CDR3 length equals 16 residues. From germline, CDR1 is SGHRS and CDR2 YFSETQ. Deletions cut 1 base from V and 2 bases from J, with 12 bases between. CDR3 residues: CASSLLLADNTGELFF. CDR3 DNA: TGCGCCAGCAGCTTGCTTTTAGCGGACAACACCGGGGAGCTGTTTTTT.

The chain carries TRBV11-2 and TRBJ2-1; 7 nucleotides align to TRBD2. Trimming cost V 4 bases and J 8 bases; bases outside gene matches: 8. This CDR3 has 14 residues. The germline gives CDR1 SGHAT, CDR2 FQNNGV. The CDR3 bases are TGTGCCAGCAGCTGGGGTCGGGCGGGAGATGAGCAGTTCTTC. This codes for CASSWGRAGDEQFF.

Turning to this clone: Germline and junction disagree at one end, which may indicate a read error. The chain recombines TRBV19 with TRBJ2-3; 8 nucleotides line up with TRBD2. Germline CDR1 reads LNHDA; CDR2 reads SQIVND (reference sequence). The CDR3 loop spans 14 amino acids. The CDR3 is CASNKRELGDTQCF. DNA of the CDR3: TGTGCCAGTAACAAGCGGGAGCTTGGAGATACGCAGTGTTTT. The variable domain in full, with the rest retrieved from reference TRBV19 and TRBJ2-3, is DGGITQSPKYLFRKEGQNVTLSCEQNLNHDAMYWYRQDPGQGLRLIYYSQIVNDFQKGDIAEGYSVSREKKESFPLTVTSAQKNPTAFYLCASNKRELGDTQCFGPGTRLTVL.

The chain is built from TRBV4-3 and TRBJ2-1, with D possibly TRBD2 on 6 matching bases. This CDR3 comprises 16 residues. In germline, CDR1 is LGHNA, CDR2 YSLEER. V lost 3 bases to trimming and J lost 3 bases, with 15 bases between them. CDR3 sequence: CASSHVGGNYYNEQFF. The CDR3 DNA sequence: TGCGCCAGCAGCCATGTTGGGGGGAACTACTACAATGAGCAGTTCTTC.

Comments on this clone: The identical CDR3 is also encoded by other nucleotide sequences in the sample. The rearrangement links TRBV15 to TRBJ2-1, with D hard to call. V lost 3 bases and J 2 bases, leaving 5 bases between the germline ends. Looked up from germline, CDR1 is LNHNV and CDR2 is YYDKDF (reference sequence). The CDR3 runs 13 residues. The chain's CDR3 is CATSRDPYNEQFF. DNA for the CDR3: TGTGCCACCAGCAGGGACCCCTACAATGAGCAGTTCTTC.